Included here is one T cell receptor (beta chain) sequence, with context. This entry belongs to a study of CD8 T cells in Susac syndrome. Reverse transcription of roughly 0.45 to 1 ug RNA was carried out with random hexamers. A single record per CDR3 protein comes from TCRdb applying MiXCR to the immunoSEQ multiplex PCR reads. The sample has roughly 150,000 distinct CDR3 sequences, about 95% seen once. High-throughput TCR beta sequencing covered peripheral CD8+ and CD4+ T cells. Relapsing-remitting disease, either stable or active, was present in the treatment-naive patients who were the multiple sclerosis controls. Unmatched junction bases numbered 4, after V lost 3 bases and J lost 0 bases. CDR3 length: 14 residues. Germline V gene data show CDR1 as DFQATT and CDR2 as SNEGSKA (reference sequence).

The sequenced sample was CD8+ T cells from PBMCs. The chain combines TRBV20-1 with TRBJ1-1; 7 bases are a match to TRBD1. The origin of this receptor is a human donor with multiple sclerosis. Written as DNA, the CDR3 is TGCAGTGCTAGGCCCACAGGGGTGAACACTGAAGCTTTCTTT. Protein product: CSARPTGVNTEAFF.